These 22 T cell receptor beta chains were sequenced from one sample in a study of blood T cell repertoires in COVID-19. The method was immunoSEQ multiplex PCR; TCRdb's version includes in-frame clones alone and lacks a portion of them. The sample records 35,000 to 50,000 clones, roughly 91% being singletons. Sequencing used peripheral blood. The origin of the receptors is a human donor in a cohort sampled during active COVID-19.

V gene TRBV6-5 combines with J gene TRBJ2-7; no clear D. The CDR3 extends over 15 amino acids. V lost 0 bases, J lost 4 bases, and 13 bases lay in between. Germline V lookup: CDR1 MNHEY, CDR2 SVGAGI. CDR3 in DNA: TGTGCCAGCAGTTACTCTGAGGTAGAAAAGTACGAGCAGTACTTC. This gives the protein CASSYSEVEKYEQYF.

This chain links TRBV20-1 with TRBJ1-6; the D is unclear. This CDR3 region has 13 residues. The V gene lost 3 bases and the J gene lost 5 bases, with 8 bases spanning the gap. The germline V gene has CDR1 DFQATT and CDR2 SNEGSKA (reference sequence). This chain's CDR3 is CSASLSDNSPLHF. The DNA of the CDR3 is TGCAGTGCTAGTCTCTCGGATAATTCACCCCTCCACTTT.

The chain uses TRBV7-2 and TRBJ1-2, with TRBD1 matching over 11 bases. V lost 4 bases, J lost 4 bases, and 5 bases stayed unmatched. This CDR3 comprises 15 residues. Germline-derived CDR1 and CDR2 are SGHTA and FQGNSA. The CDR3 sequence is CASSSSGTGGYGYTF. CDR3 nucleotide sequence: TGTGCCAGCAGCTCATCCGGGACAGGGGGCTATGGCTACACCTTC.

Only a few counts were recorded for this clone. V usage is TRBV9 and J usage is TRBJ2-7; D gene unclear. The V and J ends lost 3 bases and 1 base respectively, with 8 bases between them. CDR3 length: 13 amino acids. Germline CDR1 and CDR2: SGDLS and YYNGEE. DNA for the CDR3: TGTGCCAGCAGCGCAGAATCGTCCTACGAGCAGTACTTC. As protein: CASSAESSYEQYF.

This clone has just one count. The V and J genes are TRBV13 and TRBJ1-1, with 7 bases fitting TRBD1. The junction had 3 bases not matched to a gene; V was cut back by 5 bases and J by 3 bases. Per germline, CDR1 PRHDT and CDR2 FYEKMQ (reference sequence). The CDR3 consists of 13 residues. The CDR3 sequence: CASSVDRDTEAFF. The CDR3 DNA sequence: TGTGCCAGCAGCGTCGACAGGGACACTGAAGCTTTCTTT.

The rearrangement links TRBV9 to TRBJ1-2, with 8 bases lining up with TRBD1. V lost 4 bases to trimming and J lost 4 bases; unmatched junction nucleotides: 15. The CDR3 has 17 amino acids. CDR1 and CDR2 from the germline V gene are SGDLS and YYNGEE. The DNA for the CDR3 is TGTGCCAGCAGCTTGAACGAAGACAGGGGTTTTACCTATGGCTACACCTTC. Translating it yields CASSLNEDRGFTYGYTF.

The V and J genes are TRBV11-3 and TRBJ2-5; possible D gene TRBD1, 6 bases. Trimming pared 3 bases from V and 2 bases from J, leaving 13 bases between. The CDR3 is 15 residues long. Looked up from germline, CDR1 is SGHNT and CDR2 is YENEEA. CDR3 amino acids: CASSFGQFKQETQYF. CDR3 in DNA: TGTGCCAGCAGCTTCGGACAGTTCAAACAAGAGACCCAGTACTTC.

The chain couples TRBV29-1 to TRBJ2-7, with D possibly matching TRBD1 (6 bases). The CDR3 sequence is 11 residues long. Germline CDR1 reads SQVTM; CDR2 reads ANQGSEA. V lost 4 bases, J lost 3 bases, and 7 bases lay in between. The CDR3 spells CSVGTDYEQYF. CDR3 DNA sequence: TGCAGCGTTGGGACAGACTACGAGCAGTACTTC.

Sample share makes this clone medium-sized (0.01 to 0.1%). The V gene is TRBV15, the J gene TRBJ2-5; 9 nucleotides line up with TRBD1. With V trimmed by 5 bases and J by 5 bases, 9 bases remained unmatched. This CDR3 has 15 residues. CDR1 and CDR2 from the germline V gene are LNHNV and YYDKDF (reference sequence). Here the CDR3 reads CATSVGDRAHETQYF. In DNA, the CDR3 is TGTGCCACCAGCGTCGGGGACAGGGCTCATGAGACCCAGTACTTC.

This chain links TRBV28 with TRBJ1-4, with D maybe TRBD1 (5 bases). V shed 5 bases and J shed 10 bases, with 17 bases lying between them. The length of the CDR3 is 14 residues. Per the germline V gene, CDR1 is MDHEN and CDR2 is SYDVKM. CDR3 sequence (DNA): TGTGCCAGCAGTCTCCCGGCGGGGGTCGGAAAACTGTTTTTT. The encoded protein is CASSLPAGVGKLFF.

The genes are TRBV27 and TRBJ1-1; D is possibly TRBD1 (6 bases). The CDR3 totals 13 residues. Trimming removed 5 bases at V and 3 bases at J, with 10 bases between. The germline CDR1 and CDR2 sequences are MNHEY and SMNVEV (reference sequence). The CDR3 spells CASSPQGYTEAFF. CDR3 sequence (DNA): TGTGCCAGCAGTCCCCAGGGGTACACTGAAGCTTTCTTT.

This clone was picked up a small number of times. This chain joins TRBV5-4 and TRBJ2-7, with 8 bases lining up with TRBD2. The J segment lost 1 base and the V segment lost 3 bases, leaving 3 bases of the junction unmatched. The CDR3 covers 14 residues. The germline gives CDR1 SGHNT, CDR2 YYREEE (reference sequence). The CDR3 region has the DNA TGTGCCAGCAGCTCAACTAGCGGATCCTACGAGCAGTACTTC. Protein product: CASSSTSGSYEQYF.

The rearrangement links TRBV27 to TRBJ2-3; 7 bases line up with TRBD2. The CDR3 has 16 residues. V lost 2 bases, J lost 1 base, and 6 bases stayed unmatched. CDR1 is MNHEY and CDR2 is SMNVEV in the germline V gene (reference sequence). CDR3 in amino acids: CASSLVGSGGTDTQYF. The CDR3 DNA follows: TGTGCCAGCAGTTTAGTGGGGAGCGGGGGCACAGATACGCAGTATTTT.

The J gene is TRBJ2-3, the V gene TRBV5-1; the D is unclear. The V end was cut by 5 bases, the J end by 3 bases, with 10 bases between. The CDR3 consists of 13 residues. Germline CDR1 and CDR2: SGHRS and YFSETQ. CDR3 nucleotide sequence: TGCGCCAGCAGATACACGCCGACAGATACGCAGTATTTT. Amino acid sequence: CASRYTPTDTQYF.

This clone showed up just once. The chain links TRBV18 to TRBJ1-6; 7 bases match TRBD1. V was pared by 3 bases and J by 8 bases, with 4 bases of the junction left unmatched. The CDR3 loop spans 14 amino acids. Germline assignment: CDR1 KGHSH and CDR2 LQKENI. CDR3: CASSPLDRDSPLHF. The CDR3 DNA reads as TGTGCCAGCTCACCCCTTGACAGGGATTCACCCCTCCACTTT.

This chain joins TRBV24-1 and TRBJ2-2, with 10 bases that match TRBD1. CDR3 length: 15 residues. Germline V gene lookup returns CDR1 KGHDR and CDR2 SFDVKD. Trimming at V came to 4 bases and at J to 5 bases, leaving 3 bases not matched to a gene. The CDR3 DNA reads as TGTGCCACCAGTGACTGGACAGGGGGGACCGGGGAGCTGTTTTTT. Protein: CATSDWTGGTGELFF.

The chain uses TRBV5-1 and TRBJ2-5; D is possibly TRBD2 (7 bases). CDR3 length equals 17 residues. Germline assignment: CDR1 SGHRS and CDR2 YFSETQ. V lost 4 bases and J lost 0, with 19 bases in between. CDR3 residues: CASSQGLAVGYQETQYF. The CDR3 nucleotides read TGCGCCAGCAGCCAGGGGCTAGCGGTAGGATACCAAGAGACCCAGTACTTC.

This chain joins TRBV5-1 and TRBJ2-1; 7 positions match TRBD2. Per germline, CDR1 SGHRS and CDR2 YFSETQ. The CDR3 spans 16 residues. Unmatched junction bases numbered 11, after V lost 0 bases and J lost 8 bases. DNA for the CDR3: TGCGCCAGCAGCTTGGAGGGGACGGGAGGCGGGCATGAGCAGTTCTTC. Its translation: CASSLEGTGGGHEQFF.

CDR3 sequence reads: CASSPGTGGEKLFF. For the CDR3, the DNA is TGTGCCAGCAGCCCCGGGACAGGGGGTGAAAAACTGTTTTTT. The chain recombines TRBV7-9 with TRBJ1-4, with 11 bases matching TRBD1. The CDR3 sequence is 14 residues long. Germline V gene sequence: CDR1 SEHNR, CDR2 FQNEAQ (reference sequence). J was trimmed by 7 bases and V by 5 bases; bases with no gene match: 3.

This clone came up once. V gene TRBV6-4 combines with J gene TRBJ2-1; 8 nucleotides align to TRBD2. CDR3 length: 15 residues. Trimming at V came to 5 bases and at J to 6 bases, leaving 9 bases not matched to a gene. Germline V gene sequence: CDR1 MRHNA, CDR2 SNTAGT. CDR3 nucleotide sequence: TGTGCCAGCAGTATCCGTCTAGCGGGCTTCAATGAGCAGTTCTTC. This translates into CASSIRLAGFNEQFF.

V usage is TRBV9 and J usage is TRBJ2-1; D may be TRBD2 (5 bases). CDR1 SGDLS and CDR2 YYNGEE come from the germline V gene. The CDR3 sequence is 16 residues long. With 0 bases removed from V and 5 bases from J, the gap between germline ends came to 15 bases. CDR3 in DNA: TGTGCCAGCAGCGTAGCTGGTAGCGCGAAGGACAATGAGCAGTTCTTC. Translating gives CASSVAGSAKDNEQFF.

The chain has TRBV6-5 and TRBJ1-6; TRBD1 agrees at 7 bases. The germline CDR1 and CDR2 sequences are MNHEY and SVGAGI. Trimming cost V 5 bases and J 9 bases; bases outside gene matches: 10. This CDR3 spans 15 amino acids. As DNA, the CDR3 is TGTGCCAGCAGTCCCCGGACAGGAACTACTTCACCCCTCCACTTT. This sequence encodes CASSPRTGTTSPLHF.